This TCR beta chain was documented in a study of OX40 agonist ivuxolimab in advanced cancers. Background on the study: Partial response was recorded in three patients: one hepatocellular carcinoma and two cutaneous melanoma cases. Study results and caveats: Among the lowest peripheral clonal expansion occurred in 0.1-3.0 mg/kg partial responders. CD4+ and CD8+ blood T cells expanded clonally by week 6 at 0.1 to 3.0 mg/kg. The average count of expanded clones was higher among CD8+ T cells than among CD4+.

The method was immunoSEQ multiplex PCR; TCRdb's version includes in-frame clones alone and lacks a portion of them. Found here are 60,000 to 70,000 clones, around 90% of them singletons; the top ten hold more than 9.5%. In regard to this clone: What it recognizes is unknown.

Sequenced material: CD4+ or CD8+ T cells sorted from blood, taken in a trial of the OX40 agonist ivuxolimab. This receptor was taken from an adult with an advanced solid tumor such as melanoma, head and neck, liver or kidney cancer.

In DNA, the CDR3 is TGTGCCAGCAGCCAGCGGCAAGGCAGGGAAGAGACCCAGTACTTC. Protein sequence: CASSQRQGREETQYF. The rearrangement links TRBV7-9 to TRBJ2-5, with D perhaps assigned TRBD1 or TRBD2 (5 bases each). Per germline, CDR1 SEHNR and CDR2 FQNEAQ (reference sequence). V lost 5 bases, J lost 3 bases, and 16 bases lay in between. CDR3 length: 15 residues.